These T cell receptor beta chains were read from a single sample in a study of OX40 agonist ivuxolimab in advanced cancers. Sequencing was performed with immunoSEQ multiplex PCR; in TCRdb, only in-frame clones are kept and a portion is missing. The sample has tens of thousands of clones, about 86% seen once; the top ten hold around a quarter. Specimen: CD4+ or CD8+ T cells sorted from blood, collected in a trial of the OX40 agonist ivuxolimab. Receptors were obtained from an adult with an advanced solid tumor such as melanoma, head and neck, liver or kidney cancer. Both conserved end residues are part of each CDR3. D genes are given only for firm matches. Size values are once, few and many counts, or a class for expanded clones, and some rows have none.

J gene: TRBJ2-7; clone size: once; D gene: -; V gene: TRBV5-1; CDR3 protein: CASSLASFSWETYEQYF; CDR3 DNA: TGCGCCAGCAGCTTGGCCTCGTTTTCATGGGAGACCTACGAGCAGTACTTC
J gene: TRBJ1-1; clone size: -; D gene: -; V gene: TRBV30; CDR3 protein: CAWRSGTEAFF; CDR3 DNA: TGTGCCTGGAGGTCTGGCACTGAAGCTTTCTTT
J gene: TRBJ1-2; clone size: -; D gene: -; V gene: TRBV7-9; CDR3 protein: CASSLSSLGGYTF; CDR3 DNA: TGTGCCAGCAGCTTATCTTCTCTAGGAGGCTACACCTTC
J gene: TRBJ2-7; clone size: -; D gene: -; V gene: TRBV7-3; CDR3 protein: CASSPGGGSHEQYF; CDR3 DNA: TGTGCCAGCAGCCCAGGGGGAGGGTCCCACGAGCAGTACTTC
J gene: TRBJ2-5; clone size: -; D gene: TRBD2; V gene: TRBV13; CDR3 protein: CASSPRLADYSETQYF; CDR3 DNA: TGTGCCAGCAGCCCTCGACTAGCGGACTACTCGGAGACCCAGTACTTC
J gene: TRBJ1-4; clone size: -; D gene: TRBD1; V gene: TRBV30; CDR3 protein: CASLTGLDEKLFF; CDR3 DNA: TGTGCCTCGCTGACAGGGCTGGACGAAAAACTGTTTTTT
J gene: TRBJ1-1; clone size: -; D gene: -; V gene: TRBV10-2; CDR3 protein: CATRARATEAFF; CDR3 DNA: TGCGCCACCAGGGCCAGGGCCACTGAAGCTTTCTTT
J gene: TRBJ1-6; clone size: -; D gene: -; V gene: TRBV27; CDR3 protein: CASSFYGMYNSPLHF; CDR3 DNA: TGTGCCAGCAGTTTCTATGGGATGTATAATTCACCCCTCCACTTT
J gene: TRBJ1-4; clone size: -; D gene: -; V gene: TRBV4-3; CDR3 protein: CASSQDHVGPANEKLFF; CDR3 DNA: TGCGCCAGCAGCCAAGATCATGTCGGGCCAGCTAATGAAAAACTGTTTTTT
J gene: TRBJ1-5; clone size: -; D gene: -; V gene: TRBV5-6; CDR3 protein: CASSLGTQPQHF; CDR3 DNA: TGTGCCAGCAGCTTGGGGACTCAGCCCCAGCATTTT
J gene: TRBJ1-5; clone size: -; D gene: -; V gene: TRBV27; CDR3 protein: CASGRGGPYNQPQHF; CDR3 DNA: TGTGCCAGCGGACGAGGGGGGCCATACAATCAGCCCCAGCATTTT
J gene: TRBJ2-1; clone size: -; D gene: -; V gene: TRBV5-6; CDR3 protein: CASSLSGAPYNEQFF; CDR3 DNA: TGTGCCAGCAGCTTGTCCGGGGCGCCTTACAATGAGCAGTTCTTC
J gene: TRBJ1-1; clone size: -; D gene: -; V gene: TRBV10-2; CDR3 protein: CASRARGTEAFF; CDR3 DNA: TGCGCCAGCAGGGCGAGGGGCACTGAAGCTTTCTTT